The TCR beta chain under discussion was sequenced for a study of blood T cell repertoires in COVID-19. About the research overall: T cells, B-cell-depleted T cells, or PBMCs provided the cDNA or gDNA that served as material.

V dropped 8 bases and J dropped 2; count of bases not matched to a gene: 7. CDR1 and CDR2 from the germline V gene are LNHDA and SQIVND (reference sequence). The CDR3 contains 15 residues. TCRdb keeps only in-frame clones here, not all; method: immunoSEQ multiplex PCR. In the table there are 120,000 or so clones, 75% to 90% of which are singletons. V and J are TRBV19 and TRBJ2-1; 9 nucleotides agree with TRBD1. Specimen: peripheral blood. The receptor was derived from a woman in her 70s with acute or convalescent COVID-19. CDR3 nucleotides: TGTGCCAGTCGTCGGACAGGGGAAACCTACAATGAGCAGTTCTTC. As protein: CASRRTGETYNEQFF.